A selection of T cell receptor beta chains follows, all from one sample in a study of blood T cell repertoires in COVID-19. Method: immunoSEQ multiplex PCR; TCRdb's copy keeps in-frame clones and lacks some. The sample lists 40,000 to 55,000 clones; over 75% were seen once. Specimen: peripheral blood. The receptors were sampled from a woman older than 75 with acute or convalescent COVID-19. The CDR3 runs from the conserved cysteine through the conserved F or W. The D gene is left open where the match is weak. Clone size is stated in some rows and not others, as once, few, many or a class when expanded.

cdr3_nt: TGCGCCAGCAGCTTGACAGGGAGCTCCTACAATGAGCAGTTCTTC
cdr3_aa: CASSLTGSSYNEQFF
clone_size: NA
v_call: TRBV5-1
j_call: TRBJ2-1
d_call: NA

cdr3_nt: TGTGCCAGCAGCCCCGACAGCTCTGGAAACACCATATATTTT
cdr3_aa: CASSPDSSGNTIYF
clone_size: NA
v_call: TRBV7-2
j_call: TRBJ1-3
d_call: NA

cdr3_nt: TGTGCCAGCGAAGGGACTAGCTCCAATGAGCAGTTCTTC
cdr3_aa: CASEGTSSNEQFF
clone_size: NA
v_call: TRBV2
j_call: TRBJ2-1
d_call: TRBD2

cdr3_nt: TGTGCCAGTAGTATAGCCTACAGTGACACTCAGCCCCAGCATTTT
cdr3_aa: CASSIAYSDTQPQHF
clone_size: NA
v_call: TRBV19
j_call: TRBJ1-5
d_call: NA

cdr3_nt: TGTGCCAGCACCCAAGACGTAGTCAATACGCAGTATTTT
cdr3_aa: CASTQDVVNTQYF
clone_size: NA
v_call: TRBV7-9
j_call: TRBJ2-3
d_call: NA

cdr3_nt: TGTGCCAGCAGCTTAGGTCCGGGCTACACCTTC
cdr3_aa: CASSLGPGYTF
clone_size: NA
v_call: TRBV7-6
j_call: TRBJ1-2
d_call: NA

cdr3_nt: TGTGCCAGCAGTGAGGCGACAGGGAACAATCAGCCCCAGCATTTT
cdr3_aa: CASSEATGNNQPQHF
clone_size: NA
v_call: TRBV6-1
j_call: TRBJ1-5
d_call: TRBD1

cdr3_nt: TGTGCCAGCAGTTTATTAAGTATGGGGCGGCGGAACACTGAAGCTTTCTTT
cdr3_aa: CASSLLSMGRRNTEAFF
clone_size: NA
v_call: TRBV27
j_call: TRBJ1-1
d_call: NA

cdr3_nt: TGCGCCAGCAGCTTGGAGGTTACAGGGGAGACCCAGTACTTC
cdr3_aa: CASSLEVTGETQYF
clone_size: NA
v_call: TRBV5-1
j_call: TRBJ2-5
d_call: NA

cdr3_nt: TGTGCCAGCACCCGGAGCCAGAACACTGAAGCTTTCTTT
cdr3_aa: CASTRSQNTEAFF
clone_size: once
v_call: TRBV6-5
j_call: TRBJ1-1
d_call: NA

cdr3_nt: TGTGCCAGCAGCCTCCTTAAGAGCACTGAAGCTTTCTTT
cdr3_aa: CASSLLKSTEAFF
clone_size: NA
v_call: TRBV27
j_call: TRBJ1-1
d_call: NA

cdr3_nt: TGCGCCAGCAGCTGGGGGACACAATCACTTATTAACTATGGCTACACCTTC
cdr3_aa: CASSWGTQSLINYGYTF
clone_size: NA
v_call: TRBV5-1
j_call: TRBJ1-2
d_call: NA

cdr3_nt: TGTGCCAGTACCGGGACAGGGGTTAATAATGAAAAACTGTTTTTT
cdr3_aa: CASTGTGVNNEKLFF
clone_size: NA
v_call: TRBV19
j_call: TRBJ1-4
d_call: TRBD1

cdr3_nt: TGTGCCAGCTCACCACCGTCAGTTAACTATGGCTACACCTTC
cdr3_aa: CASSPPSVNYGYTF
clone_size: NA
v_call: TRBV18
j_call: TRBJ1-2
d_call: NA

cdr3_nt: TGTGCCAGCAGTTTGCCCGGGACAGGGTACCCCTACGAGCAGTACTTC
cdr3_aa: CASSLPGTGYPYEQYF
clone_size: NA
v_call: TRBV28
j_call: TRBJ2-7
d_call: TRBD1

cdr3_nt: TGTGCCACCCCAGACCCCGACGAGGGTAGTTTCTACGAGCAGTACTTC
cdr3_aa: CATPDPDEGSFYEQYF
clone_size: NA
v_call: TRBV10-3
j_call: TRBJ2-7
d_call: NA

cdr3_nt: TGTGCCAGCAGCCTCAGGGGCCAGCCCCAGCATTTT
cdr3_aa: CASSLRGQPQHF
clone_size: NA
v_call: TRBV27
j_call: TRBJ1-5
d_call: NA

cdr3_nt: TGTGCCACCAGTCCTAATCAGGGGCTCTCTGGGGCCAACGTCCTGACTTTC
cdr3_aa: CATSPNQGLSGANVLTF
clone_size: NA
v_call: TRBV24-1
j_call: TRBJ2-6
d_call: NA

cdr3_nt: TGTGCCAGCAGCGTAGCTCCGGCGGGAGGAACCTACGAGCAGTACTTC
cdr3_aa: CASSVAPAGGTYEQYF
clone_size: NA
v_call: TRBV9
j_call: TRBJ2-7
d_call: TRBD2

cdr3_nt: TGTGCCATCAGTTTCGGCGGGAGTGGGTACAATGAGCAGTTCTTC
cdr3_aa: CAISFGGSGYNEQFF
clone_size: NA
v_call: TRBV10-3
j_call: TRBJ2-1
d_call: TRBD2

cdr3_nt: TGTGCCAGCAGCCCAGGGTATGGCTACACCTTC
cdr3_aa: CASSPGYGYTF
clone_size: once
v_call: TRBV12-3/TRBV12-4
j_call: TRBJ1-2
d_call: NA

cdr3_nt: TGTGCCAGCAGCGGGTCAGGGTGGGAGGGAGAGACCCAGTACTTC
cdr3_aa: CASSGSGWEGETQYF
clone_size: NA
v_call: TRBV27
j_call: TRBJ2-5
d_call: TRBD2

cdr3_nt: TGTGCCAGCAGCTTGGCGGGGCGGGAGATGTCAGATACGCAGTATTTT
cdr3_aa: CASSLAGREMSDTQYF
clone_size: NA
v_call: TRBV5-6
j_call: TRBJ2-3
d_call: TRBD2

cdr3_nt: TGCGCCAGCAGCTTGTATGCTAGCGGTCCATCAGCCCTCGAGCAGTACTTC
cdr3_aa: CASSLYASGPSALEQYF
clone_size: NA
v_call: TRBV5-1
j_call: TRBJ2-7
d_call: TRBD2

cdr3_nt: TGCGCCAGCAGCCAAGATCGTGTTGAAGCTTTCTTT
cdr3_aa: CASSQDRVEAFF
clone_size: NA
v_call: TRBV4-1
j_call: TRBJ1-1
d_call: NA

cdr3_nt: TGTGCCAGCAGTTATGGCCGGACAGCGAATGAAAAACTGTTTTTT
cdr3_aa: CASSYGRTANEKLFF
clone_size: NA
v_call: TRBV5-6
j_call: TRBJ1-4
d_call: NA

cdr3_nt: TGCGCCAGCAGCCGCCAATACTCCACAGATACGCAGTATTTT
cdr3_aa: CASSRQYSTDTQYF
clone_size: NA
v_call: TRBV4-1
j_call: TRBJ2-3
d_call: NA

cdr3_nt: TGTGCCATCACTCCGGGACTAGTAAACAATGAGCAGTTCTTC
cdr3_aa: CAITPGLVNNEQFF
clone_size: NA
v_call: TRBV10-3
j_call: TRBJ2-1
d_call: TRBD2

cdr3_nt: TGCAGCGTCCAACGTGGCGGGGGGGAGACCCAGTACTTC
cdr3_aa: CSVQRGGGETQYF
clone_size: NA
v_call: TRBV29-1
j_call: TRBJ2-5
d_call: TRBD2

cdr3_nt: TGTGCCAGCAGCTTAGACAACCCACCCTATGGCTACACCTTC
cdr3_aa: CASSLDNPPYGYTF
clone_size: NA
v_call: TRBV7-9
j_call: TRBJ1-2
d_call: NA